The 21 T cell receptor beta chains below all came from one sample that was sequenced in a study of CD8+ T cells in alopecia areata. Treatment indicated: oral pan-JAK inhibitor, 5-10 mg twice daily. Investigators isolated RNA and reverse transcribed it into cDNA to act as the sequencing template. Sequencing was performed with immunoSEQ multiplex PCR; in TCRdb, only in-frame clones are kept and a portion is missing. The sample holds approximately 210,000 clones, more than 55% seen once. Sequences were derived from CD4+ T cells sorted from blood, sampled at week 44, from a patient treated with tofacitinib. These receptors all come from a human donor with alopecia areata.

A few counts support this clone. The chain combines TRBV19 with TRBJ2-5; D is perhaps TRBD1 (5 bases). CDR3 size: 16 residues. Per germline, CDR1 LNHDA and CDR2 SQIVND (reference sequence). V lost 6 bases and J 5 bases, leaving 22 bases between the germline ends. The CDR3 sequence: CASSPREGLRWETQYF. CDR3 nucleotides: TGTGCCAGTAGCCCCAGGGAAGGCCTTCGATGGGAGACCCAGTACTTC.

There are a few counts of this clone. This sequence joins TRBV20-1 and TRBJ2-3; perhaps TRBD1 as D (6 bases). Between the trimmed V and J ends, which lost 6 bases and 6 bases, there was a span of 10 bases. This CDR3 has 11 residues. CDR1 and CDR2 from the germline V gene are DFQATT and SNEGSKA (reference sequence). The CDR3 DNA sequence: TGCAGTGCCAGGGGCGGGGATACGCAGTATTTT. It encodes CSARGGDTQYF.

Concerning this clone itself: Distinct nucleotide sequences in the sample also encode this CDR3. The V and J genes are TRBV27 and TRBJ1-1; D is ambiguous. The CDR3 totals 13 residues. The V and J ends lost 6 bases and 1 base respectively, with 9 bases between them. CDR1 and CDR2 from the germline V gene are MNHEY and SMNVEV (reference sequence). The CDR3 protein is CASSFNPNTEAFF. CDR3 in DNA: TGTGCCAGCAGCTTTAACCCGAACACTGAAGCTTTCTTT.

This chain links TRBV15 with TRBJ2-7; 13 positions agree with TRBD2. Looked up from germline, CDR1 is LNHNV and CDR2 is YYDKDF (reference sequence). This CDR3 is 15 amino acids long. J gave up 5 bases and V 4 bases, and 5 bases lay outside the gene matches. The CDR3 DNA reads as TGTGCCACCAGCAAACTAGCGGGGGGGCTCCACGAGCAGTACTTC. It codes for CATSKLAGGLHEQYF.

This clone occurred a few times. The chain is built from TRBV19 and TRBJ2-5; 8 bases line up with TRBD1. Unmatched junction bases numbered 4, after V lost 6 bases and J lost 1 base. Germline-derived CDR1 and CDR2 are LNHDA and SQIVND (reference sequence). This CDR3 is 14 amino acids long. DNA for the CDR3: TGTGCCAGTAGCCGGGACAGGACCCAAGAGACCCAGTACTTC. It yields the protein CASSRDRTQETQYF.

This sequence joins TRBV30 and TRBJ2-6, with unresolved D. Germline V CDR1 and CDR2: GTSNPN, SVGIG (reference sequence). CDR3 size: 13 residues. Trimming took off 8 bases at V and 2 bases at J, with 10 bases between the two ends. CDR3 amino acids: CARRTAGANVLTF. The CDR3 DNA follows: TGTGCCCGAAGGACGGCTGGGGCCAACGTCCTGACTTTC.

In its sample, this clone was seen a few times. The chain has TRBV7-9 and TRBJ1-1, with a tentative D call TRBD1 (5 bases). This CDR3 comprises 15 residues. From germline, CDR1 is SEHNR and CDR2 FQNEAQ (reference sequence). The V end lost 1 base, the J end lost 1 base, and 10 bases lay between the germline ends. The CDR3 DNA follows: TGTGCCAGCAGCTTAGTGTCAGGGAAGAACACTGAAGCTTTCTTT. Translated, it gives CASSLVSGKNTEAFF. Full variable domain (remainder filled in from reference TRBV7-9 and TRBJ1-1): DTGVSQNPRHKITKRGQNVTFRCDPISEHNRLYWYRQTLGQGPEFLTYFQNEAQLEKSRLLSDRFSAERPKGSFSTLEIQRTEQGDSAMYLCASSLVSGKNTEAFFGQGTRLTVV.

The chain uses TRBV4-3 and TRBJ2-5, with TRBD1 matching 7 bases. Trimming took 2 bases from V and 4 from J; bases not matched to a gene: 7. The germline CDR1 and CDR2 sequences are LGHNA and YSLEER. The CDR3 covers 15 residues. CDR3 sequence (DNA): TGCGCCAGCAGCCAAACCGCTAACAGGGGAGAGACCCAGTACTTC. It encodes CASSQTANRGETQYF.

The rearrangement joins TRBV18 to TRBJ1-6; D perhaps matches TRBD1 (5 bases). Per germline, CDR1 KGHSH and CDR2 LQKENI. The CDR3 runs 14 residues. V lost 2 bases and J 9 bases, leaving 11 bases between the germline ends. DNA for the CDR3: TGTGCCAGCTCACCAGGGACGAGGGGTTCACCCCTCCACTTT. Protein sequence: CASSPGTRGSPLHF.

This chain connects TRBV29-1 to TRBJ1-5, with TRBD1 identical over 7 bases. From germline, CDR1 is SQVTM and CDR2 ANQGSEA. The J segment lost 2 bases and the V segment lost 3 bases, leaving 1 base of the junction unmatched. The CDR3 covers 13 residues. CDR3 in amino acids: CSVDTGGNQPQHF. CDR3 sequence (DNA): TGCAGCGTTGATACAGGGGGCAATCAGCCCCAGCATTTT.

This clone was detected ten times or more. The rearrangement joins TRBV28 to TRBJ2-7, with unresolved D. V lost 1 base and J lost 3, with 10 bases in between. The CDR3 has 14 amino acids. The germline V gene encodes CDR1 MDHEN and CDR2 SYDVKM. CDR3 amino acids: CASSLSARLYEQYF. In DNA, the CDR3 is TGTGCCAGCAGTTTATCAGCACGGCTCTACGAGCAGTACTTC.

J is TRBJ1-1 and V is TRBV29-1; tentative D call: TRBD1 (5 bases). This CDR3 contains 13 residues. Germline lookup yields CDR1 SQVTM and CDR2 ANQGSEA. V was trimmed by 5 bases and J by 4 bases, leaving 14 bases between them. The CDR3 sequence is CSVRAGSSTEAFF. CDR3 DNA sequence: TGCAGCGTTAGGGCAGGGTCTAGCACTGAAGCTTTCTTT.

This chain links TRBV14 with TRBJ1-2; D is ambiguous. V gave up 0 bases and J gave up 8 bases, with 10 bases separating them. Germline V lookup: CDR1 SGHDN, CDR2 FVKESK. This CDR3 comprises 13 residues. The CDR3 sequence is CASSQDALRGYTF. The CDR3 region has the DNA TGTGCCAGCAGCCAAGATGCGCTGAGGGGCTACACCTTC.

With regard to this clone: Other DNA sequences in this specimen translate into the identical CDR3. This chain's CDR3 is CASSYPTRTDTQYF. Written as DNA, the CDR3 is TGTGCCAGCAGTTACCCCACGAGGACAGATACGCAGTATTTT. J is TRBJ2-3 and V is TRBV6-6; D gene unclear. The V end lost 2 bases, the J end lost 3 bases, and 9 bases lay between the germline ends. Germline CDR1 MNHNY, CDR2 SVGAGI (reference sequence). The CDR3 length is 14 residues.

The J gene is TRBJ2-1, the V gene TRBV5-1; D may correspond to TRBD1 or TRBD2 (5 bases each). Deletions cut 4 bases from V and 8 bases from J, with 16 bases between. This CDR3 has 14 residues. CDR1 is SGHRS and CDR2 is YFSETQ in the germline V gene. The CDR3 protein is CASSITGTPDEQFF. The CDR3, as DNA: TGCGCCAGCAGCATCACCGGGACCCCCGATGAGCAGTTCTTC.

The rearrangement links TRBV29-1 to TRBJ1-2; no definite D call. Trimming removed 4 bases from V and 4 bases from J, with 10 bases in between. Germline CDR1 is SQVTM and CDR2 is ANQGSEA. This CDR3 has 12 residues. CDR3 coding DNA: TGCAGCGTTGGGACCAGAGCCTATGGCTACACCTTC. Translating it yields CSVGTRAYGYTF.

The DNA of the CDR3 is TGCAGCGTGGGTCTTAGCGGGGGAGGTGCAGAGACCCAGTACTTC. Protein product: CSVGLSGGGAETQYF. This chain connects TRBV29-1 to TRBJ2-5, with 9 bases identical to TRBD2. Germline CDR1 SQVTM, CDR2 ANQGSEA. Trimming cost V 6 bases and J 4 bases; bases outside gene matches: 12. The CDR3 is 15 residues long.

The chain combines TRBV2 with TRBJ1-6; D perhaps matches TRBD1 (6 bases). V shed 4 bases and J shed 6 bases, with 13 bases lying between them. CDR1 SNHLY and CDR2 FYNNEI come from the germline V gene. The CDR3 runs 15 residues. The CDR3 DNA reads as TGTGCCAGCAGTGCTACAGGGCGTGGTAATTCACCCCTCCACTTT. Translated, it gives CASSATGRGNSPLHF.

This sequence joins TRBV29-1 and TRBJ2-5; TRBD2 aligns across 8 bases. CDR3 length equals 14 residues. V shed 3 bases and J 2 bases; nucleotides not matched to a gene: 5. CDR1 and CDR2 from the germline V gene are SQVTM and ANQGSEA. Here the CDR3 reads CSVEGPGGQETQYF. The CDR3 DNA follows: TGCAGCGTTGAGGGTCCGGGGGGGCAAGAGACCCAGTACTTC.

The rearrangement uses TRBV6-6 and TRBJ1-1, with D maybe TRBD1 (5 bases). Trimming stripped 6 bases from V and 5 bases from J, with 16 bases between. Germline CDR1 MNHNY, CDR2 SVGAGI (reference sequence). This CDR3 is built from 14 residues. In DNA form, the CDR3 reads TGTGCCAGCAGCTCCCAGGGCTTGGTAACTGAAGCTTTCTTT. Translation: CASSSQGLVTEAFF.

In its sample, this clone was seen a few times. J is TRBJ1-2 and V is TRBV4-3; D is undetermined. Per the germline V gene, CDR1 is LGHNA and CDR2 is YSLEER. This CDR3 has 17 residues. The V end was cut by 0 bases, the J end by 4 bases, with 18 bases between. CDR3 region: CASSQDRGQRTFYGYTF. The DNA for the CDR3 is TGCGCCAGCAGCCAAGATCGAGGTCAGAGAACCTTCTATGGCTACACCTTC.